A single sample gave rise to the 5 T cell receptor beta chains below, sequenced in a study of blood T cells in healthy people across ages. A second about 7 to 12 cycle PCR used barcoded and J-beta primers. TCRdb processed the 5' RACE reads anew with MiXCR; each CDR3 protein has one entry. This table holds 500,000 to 600,000 distinct CDR3 sequences, about 26% found once. Sequencing was done on a sample of blood. All receptors come from a woman in her 70s in good health.

This clonotype has only a few counts. The chain employs TRBV20-1 and TRBJ2-5; 10 bases agree with TRBD2. Germline lookup yields CDR1 DFQATT and CDR2 SNEGSKA (reference sequence). The CDR3 consists of 15 residues. The V segment lost 6 bases and the J segment 5 bases; nucleotides outside the gene matches: 12. CDR3 residues: CSAVTSGGERETQYF. In DNA form, the CDR3 reads TGCAGTGCGGTTACAAGCGGGGGGGAACGGGAGACCCAGTACTTC.

This sequence joins TRBV12-3 or TRBV12-4 and TRBJ2-2; a possible D gene is TRBD2 (5 bases). There are 15 residues in the CDR3. V lost 6 bases and J lost 6, with 17 bases in between. CDR3 nucleotides: TGTGCCAGCAGCTATTCGGTCCACGGGGCCGGGGAGCTGTTTTTT. It codes for CASSYSVHGAGELFF.

This clonotype was seen a handful of times. This chain connects TRBV20-1 to TRBJ2-5; TRBD1 matches 7 bases. V was clipped by 6 bases and J by 0 bases; unmatched bases: 7. Germline V gives CDR1 DFQATT, CDR2 SNEGSKA (reference sequence). The CDR3 spans 14 residues. The CDR3 nucleotides are TGCAGTGCCACGGGACAGAAGTACCAAGAGACCCAGTACTTC. Encoded protein: CSATGQKYQETQYF.

The chain couples TRBV7-9 to TRBJ2-3, with a possible D match to TRBD1 (6 bases). The length of the CDR3 is 15 residues. Trimming took off 5 bases at V and 2 bases at J, with 14 bases between the two ends. CDR1 is SEHNR and CDR2 is FQNEAQ in the germline V gene (reference sequence). CDR3 sequence reads: CASSPDEGVTDTQYF. The CDR3 DNA is TGTGCCAGCAGCCCCGACGAGGGGGTCACAGATACGCAGTATTTT.

This clonotype was detected a few times. V is TRBV25-1 and J is TRBJ1-6; D not resolved. The germline V gene has CDR1 MGHDK and CDR2 SYGVNS. V was pared by 0 bases and J by 10 bases, with 10 bases between. The CDR3 runs 14 residues. The CDR3 DNA reads TGTGCCAGCAGTGAATATGTCCCCCTCTCACCCCTCCACTTT. It is translated as CASSEYVPLSPLHF.